The present TCR beta chain was sequenced within a study of OX40 agonist ivuxolimab in advanced cancers. Profiling relied on immunoSEQ multiplex PCR, and the TCRdb table lists in-frame clones only, not all of them. This sample has about 100,000 clones; 85% to 95% occur once, and the top ten carry under 0.65%. Germline trimming cut 3 bases from V and 8 bases from J; bases unmatched to any gene: 4. The CDR3 totals 13 residues. Germline CDR1 SGHVS, CDR2 FQNEAQ. V usage is TRBV7-8 and J usage is TRBJ1-2; 9 positions agree with TRBD1. This specimen was CD4+ or CD8+ T cells sorted from blood, taken in a trial of the OX40 agonist ivuxolimab. The clonotype was recovered from an adult with an advanced solid tumor such as melanoma, head and neck, liver or kidney cancer. The CDR3 region has the DNA TGTGCCAGCAGCTTGGACAGGGGAGAGGGCTACACCTTC. Its protein is CASSLDRGEGYTF.